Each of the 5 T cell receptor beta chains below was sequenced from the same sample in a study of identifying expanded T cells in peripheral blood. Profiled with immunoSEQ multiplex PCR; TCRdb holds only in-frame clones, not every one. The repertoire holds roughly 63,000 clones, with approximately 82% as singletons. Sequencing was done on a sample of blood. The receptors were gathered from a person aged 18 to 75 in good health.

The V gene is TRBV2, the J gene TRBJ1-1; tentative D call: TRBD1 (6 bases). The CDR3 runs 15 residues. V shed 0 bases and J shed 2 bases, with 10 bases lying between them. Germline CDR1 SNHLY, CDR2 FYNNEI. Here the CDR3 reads CASSEAQGRNTEAFF. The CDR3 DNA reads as TGTGCCAGCAGTGAAGCGCAGGGGAGAAACACTGAAGCTTTCTTT.

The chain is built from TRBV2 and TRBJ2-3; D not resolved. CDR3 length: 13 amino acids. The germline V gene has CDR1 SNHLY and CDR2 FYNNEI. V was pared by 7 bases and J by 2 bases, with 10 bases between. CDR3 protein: CASTRSPTDTQYF. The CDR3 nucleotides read TGTGCCAGCACCCGTTCCCCCACAGATACGCAGTATTTT. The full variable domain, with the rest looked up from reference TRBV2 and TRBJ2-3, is EPEVTQTPSHQVTQMGQEVILRCVPISNHLYFYWYRQILGQKVEFLVSFYNNEISEKSEIFDDQFSVERPDGSNFTLKIRSTKLEDSAMYFCASTRSPTDTQYFGPGTRLTVL.

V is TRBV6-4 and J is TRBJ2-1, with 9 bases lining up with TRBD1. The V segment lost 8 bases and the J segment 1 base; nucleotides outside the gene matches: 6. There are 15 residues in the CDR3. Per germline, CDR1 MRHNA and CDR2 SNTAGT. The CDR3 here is CASAPDRGSYNEQFF. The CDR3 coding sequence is TGTGCCAGCGCCCCGGACAGGGGTTCCTACAATGAGCAGTTCTTC.

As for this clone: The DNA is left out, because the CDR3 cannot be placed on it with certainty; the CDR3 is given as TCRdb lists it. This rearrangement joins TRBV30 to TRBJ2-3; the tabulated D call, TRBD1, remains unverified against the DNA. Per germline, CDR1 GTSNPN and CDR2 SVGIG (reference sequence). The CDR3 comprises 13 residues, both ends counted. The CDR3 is CAWGAGTGGTPYF.

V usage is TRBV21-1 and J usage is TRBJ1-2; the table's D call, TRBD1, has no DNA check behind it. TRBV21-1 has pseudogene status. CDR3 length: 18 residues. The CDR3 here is CASSPPQGWGPLLYGYTF. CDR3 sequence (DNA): TGTGCCAGCAGCCCTCCTCAAGGGTGGGGCCCTCTTCTCTATGGCTACACCTTC.